This T cell receptor (beta chain) stems from a study of OX40 agonist ivuxolimab in advanced cancers. Study-level results: Some patients who did not respond also had low normalized T-cell clonal expansion. At 0.1 to 3.0 mg/kg, clonal expansion of CD4+ and CD8+ blood T cells had occurred by week 6.

There are a few counts of this clone. The antigen is undetermined. The CDR3 sequence is 13 residues long. CDR1 and CDR2 from the germline V gene are LNHDA and SQIVND (reference sequence). The V end was cut by 7 bases, the J end by 3 bases, with 12 bases between. Sequencing used immunoSEQ multiplex PCR; TCRdb keeps in-frame clones, though not all of them. This table holds 65,000 or so clones, roughly 80% found once. This clonotype was obtained from an adult with an advanced solid tumor such as melanoma, head and neck, liver or kidney cancer. Specimen: CD4+ or CD8+ T cells sorted from blood, collected in a trial of the OX40 agonist ivuxolimab. V usage is TRBV19 and J usage is TRBJ1-1, with D maybe TRBD1 (6 bases). The CDR3 loop is CASTHREDTEAFF. The CDR3 DNA is TGTGCCAGTACCCACAGGGAGGACACTGAAGCTTTCTTT.